These 14 T cell receptor beta chains share one sample of origin, sequenced in a study of OX40 agonist ivuxolimab in advanced cancers. Only in-frame clones appear in the TCRdb table, and some are missing; sequencing was by immunoSEQ multiplex PCR. Of tens of thousands of clones in the sample, 90% to 95% are singletons; the top ten hold approximately 5%. The sample was CD4+ or CD8+ T cells sorted from blood, taken in a trial of the OX40 agonist ivuxolimab. Every receptor here comes from an adult with an advanced solid tumor such as melanoma, head and neck, liver or kidney cancer.

The chain links TRBV27 to TRBJ2-1; 10 bases fit TRBD2. Germline-derived CDR1 and CDR2 are MNHEY and SMNVEV (reference sequence). J gave up 3 bases and V 5 bases, and 7 bases lay outside the gene matches. The CDR3 extends over 16 amino acids. The CDR3 nucleotides are TGTGCCAGCAGTCAAACTAGCGGGGCGAACTACAATGAGCAGTTCTTC. Its protein is CASSQTSGANYNEQFF.

This clone was seen more than once but under ten times. CDR3 residues: CASSTRRPGGYTF. As DNA, the CDR3 is TGTGCCAGCAGCACCAGGCGGCCCGGGGGCTACACCTTC. The V and J genes are TRBV21-1 and TRBJ1-2. TRBV21-1 is a pseudogene. The CDR3 consists of 13 residues.

This clone has just a few counts. This chain joins TRBV19 and TRBJ1-1, with TRBD1 as a possible D gene (6 bases). V was clipped by 7 bases and J by 5 bases, with 17 bases between them. Germline CDR1 and CDR2: LNHDA and SQIVND (reference sequence). This CDR3 spans 14 amino acids. DNA for the CDR3: TGTGCCAGTACCCCGGAGGGGGATGATACTGAAGCTTTCTTT. Amino acid sequence: CASTPEGDDTEAFF.

The chain links TRBV2 to TRBJ2-7; 7 bases agree with TRBD2. Trimming removed 6 bases from V and 0 bases from J; junction bases left unmatched: 8. The CDR3 extends over 15 amino acids. Germline V lookup: CDR1 SNHLY, CDR2 FYNNEI. The CDR3 loop reads CASSKSSGSSYEQYF. The CDR3 DNA reads as TGTGCCAGCAGCAAATCTAGCGGTAGCTCCTACGAGCAGTACTTC.

This chain joins TRBV9 and TRBJ2-2, with D maybe TRBD2 (6 bases). The length of the CDR3 is 14 residues. From germline, CDR1 is SGDLS and CDR2 YYNGEE. V was shortened by 0 bases and J by 5 bases, with 8 bases between the two germline ends. CDR3 nucleotide sequence: TGTGCCAGCAGCGTAGAGGGGAGGACCGGGGAGCTGTTTTTT. It encodes CASSVEGRTGELFF. The full variable domain, in which reference TRBV9 and TRBJ2-2 provide the parts outside the CDR3, is DSGVTQTPKHLITATGQRVTLRCSPRSGDLSVYWYQQSLDQGLQFLIQYYNGEERAKGNILERFSAQQFPDLHSELNLSSLELGDSALYFCASSVEGRTGELFFGEGSRLTVL.

The rearrangement links TRBV7-2 to TRBJ1-2, with no clear D. Per the germline V gene, CDR1 is SGHTA and CDR2 is FQGNSA. V dropped 4 bases and J dropped 6 bases, with 15 bases sitting between them. The CDR3 runs to 14 residues. CDR3 sequence: CASSWGFTAHGYTF. For the CDR3, the DNA is TGTGCCAGCAGCTGGGGATTTACAGCCCATGGCTACACCTTC.

This chain joins TRBV7-8 and TRBJ2-7, with D unresolved. The CDR3 is made up of 13 amino acids. CDR1 is SGHVS and CDR2 is FQNEAQ in the germline V gene. Trimming stripped 1 base from V and 2 bases from J, with 6 bases between. The CDR3 DNA reads as TGTGCCAGCAGCTTAGATGGGACCTACGAGCAGTACGTC. It translates to CASSLDGTYEQYV.

The chain couples TRBV4-1 to TRBJ2-7; the match to TRBD2 covers 7 bases. Germline V gene sequence: CDR1 MGHRA, CDR2 YSYEKL. Trimming took 1 base from V and 2 from J; bases not matched to a gene: 2. The CDR3 spans 14 residues. DNA for the CDR3: TGCGCCAGCAGCCAAGCGGCGGGGGCCTACGAGCAGTACGTC. As protein: CASSQAAGAYEQYV.

This rearrangement joins TRBV29-1 to TRBJ2-5, with 9 positions matching TRBD2. The CDR3 sequence is 13 residues long. Germline V gene sequence: CDR1 SQVTM, CDR2 ANQGSEA. V trimming: 3 bases; J trimming: 9 bases; junction bases outside the gene matches: 8. CDR3 region: CSVEEAGGRAQYF. CDR3 DNA sequence: TGCAGCGTTGAGGAAGCGGGGGGCCGTGCCCAGTACTTC.

The chain uses TRBV7-6 and TRBJ1-4; a weak D match, TRBD1 (6 bases). Trimming stripped 5 bases from V and 11 bases from J, with 9 bases between. The length of the CDR3 is 11 residues. Per germline, CDR1 SGHVS and CDR2 FNYEAQ. CDR3: CASSADSKLFF. The CDR3 nucleotides read TGTGCCAGCAGCGCGGACAGTAAACTGTTTTTT.

J is TRBJ1-3 and V is TRBV5-1; TRBD1 agrees at 8 bases. The germline V gene encodes CDR1 SGHRS and CDR2 YFSETQ. The CDR3 runs to 15 residues. V was pared by 3 bases and J by 0 bases, with 2 bases of the junction left unmatched. The CDR3 nucleotides read TGCGCCAGCAGCTCTACAGGGGGCTCTGGAAACACCATATATTTT. It yields the protein CASSSTGGSGNTIYF.

The V gene is TRBV6-5, the J gene TRBJ2-1, with 10 bases identical to TRBD1. J was trimmed by 4 bases and V by 6 bases; bases with no gene match: 6. Germline CDR1 reads MNHEY; CDR2 reads SVGAGI. The CDR3 loop spans 15 amino acids. CDR3 residues: CASSPTGGGYNEQFF. In DNA, the CDR3 is TGTGCCAGCAGCCCGACAGGGGGCGGGTACAATGAGCAGTTCTTC.

The genes are TRBV28 and TRBJ1-1; 9 bases line up with TRBD1. V dropped 2 bases and J dropped 0; count of bases not matched to a gene: 4. The CDR3 totals 16 residues. Germline lookup yields CDR1 MDHEN and CDR2 SYDVKM. The CDR3 loop reads CASSLTQGALNTEAFF. For the CDR3, the DNA is TGTGCCAGCAGTTTAACACAGGGGGCCTTGAACACTGAAGCTTTCTTT. Full variable domain (outside the CDR3, taken from reference TRBV28 and TRBJ1-1): DVKVTQSSRYLVKRTGEKVFLECVQDMDHENMFWYRQDPGLGLRLIYFSYDVKMKEKGDIPEGYSVSREKKERFSLILESASTNQTSMYLCASSLTQGALNTEAFFGQGTRLTVV.

The chain links TRBV4-1 to TRBJ1-1, with 7 bases identical to TRBD1. Germline CDR1 reads MGHRA; CDR2 reads YSYEKL. V lost 2 bases, J lost 5 bases, and 11 bases stayed unmatched. The CDR3 is 16 amino acids. The CDR3 DNA reads TGCGCCAGCAGCCAACCGGGACATCCAGGGGGAACTGAAGCTTTCTTT. Residues: CASSQPGHPGGTEAFF.